This T cell receptor (beta chain) was captured by sequencing in a study of metastatic and nonmetastatic thyroid tumors. Study background: Across peripheral blood and tumor or nodule tissue samples taken from malignant and benign thyroid patients, the repertoires were compared with one another.

Patients underwent thyroid surgery, and none had received any treatment before it. Original processing methods: Using the CDR3 differences seen across clinicopathological groups, the authors built a distant-metastasis classifier for papillary thyroid cancer, which was meant to discriminate distant-metastatic patients. TCRdb reprocessed the PCR reads via MiXCR. These V and J calls originate from TCRdb's pipeline instead of the authors' own analysis. The sample has 50,000 to 65,000 clones, 17% seen once. The table lists this clone with many counts. Germline V gene data show CDR1 as MDHEN and CDR2 as SYDVKM. With 6 bases clipped from V and 2 bases from J, the junction kept 14 bases outside the gene matches. The CDR3 runs to 17 residues.

The gene calls are TRBV28 and TRBJ1-1; 8 nucleotides agree with TRBD1. This receptor was obtained from a female donor with papillary thyroid cancer or a benign thyroid nodule (not recorded which). Some clones in this sample may be carry-over from other donors' samples. Sequencing was performed on blood. The CDR3 sequence: CASSLSPGTGPNTEAFF. The CDR3 DNA reads TGTGCCAGCAGCCTTAGTCCCGGGACAGGCCCAAACACTGAAGCTTTCTTT.